Listed here are 19 T cell receptor beta chains from one sample, sequenced in a study of blood T cell repertoires in COVID-19. Assay used: immunoSEQ multiplex PCR; TCRdb lists only in-frame clones, some missing. The sample gives over 250,000 clones, about nine tenths of which show up once; under 3% is in the top ten. The sample comprised peripheral blood. The source is a person aged 18-35 years with COVID-19, enrolled during active disease.

This sequence joins TRBV4-3 and TRBJ2-1; possible D gene TRBD2, 5 bases. The germline CDR1 and CDR2 sequences are LGHNA and YSLEER. The CDR3 runs to 14 residues. The germline V and J ends were trimmed by 1 base and 8 bases, with 12 bases remaining between them. The CDR3 reads CASSQGDAGDEQFF. For the CDR3, the DNA is TGCGCCAGCAGCCAAGGAGATGCGGGCGATGAGCAGTTCTTC.

The CDR3, as DNA: TGTGCCAGCAGCCTCATCCCGCGGGACGAGCAGTACTTC. Protein sequence: CASSLIPRDEQYF. The rearrangement uses TRBV7-9 and TRBJ2-7; D possibly corresponds to TRBD2 (5 bases). Between the trimmed V and J ends, which lost 5 bases and 5 bases, there was a span of 13 bases. CDR1 SEHNR and CDR2 FQNEAQ come from the germline V gene (reference sequence). CDR3 length: 13 residues.

The gene calls are TRBV28 and TRBJ1-4; 9 nucleotides align to TRBD1. The CDR3 is 15 residues long. Trimming took 2 bases from V and 7 from J; bases not matched to a gene: 5. The germline V gene encodes CDR1 MDHEN and CDR2 SYDVKM. The CDR3 reads CASSLGGTGPEKLFF. The CDR3 nucleotides are TGTGCCAGCAGTTTAGGGGGGACAGGGCCTGAAAAACTGTTTTTT.

The V gene is TRBV19, the J gene TRBJ1-3; no reliable D call. CDR3 length equals 15 residues. Trimming took off 3 bases at V and 4 bases at J, with 13 bases between the two ends. Germline V gene lookup returns CDR1 LNHDA and CDR2 SQIVND (reference sequence). DNA of the CDR3: TGTGCCAGTAGTATGCCCCGAGGTTCCGGAAACACCATATATTTT. It is translated as CASSMPRGSGNTIYF.

The V and J genes are TRBV10-3 and TRBJ1-1; D ambiguous. This CDR3 comprises 18 residues. Looked up from germline, CDR1 is ENHRY and CDR2 is SYGVKD. Trimming left V 0 bases short and J 1 base short, with 18 bases between. CDR3 sequence: CAISESEPRHPKNTEAFF. The CDR3 coding sequence is TGTGCCATCAGTGAGTCAGAACCTAGGCATCCTAAGAACACTGAAGCTTTCTTT.

The V gene is TRBV6-5, the J gene TRBJ1-6; D gene uncertain. The CDR3 totals 13 residues. Per germline, CDR1 MNHEY and CDR2 SVGAGI. V lost 6 bases, J lost 11 bases, and 14 bases lay in between. CDR3 nucleotides: TGTGCCAGCAGCCTCAGGCCCGATACACCCCTCCACTTT. Protein sequence: CASSLRPDTPLHF.

This clone was seen once. The CDR3 region is CALISVREAFF. The CDR3 nucleotides read TGTGCCCTGATTTCGGTCCGGGAAGCTTTCTTT. This rearrangement joins TRBV10-3 to TRBJ1-1; no clear D. The germline CDR1 and CDR2 sequences are ENHRY and SYGVKD. Trimming cost V 11 bases and J 8 bases, with 15 bases left between them. This CDR3 has 11 amino acids.

The chain carries TRBV11-2 and TRBJ2-1; D possibly corresponds to TRBD2 (6 bases). The CDR3 runs to 14 residues. With 2 bases removed from V and 6 bases from J, the gap between germline ends came to 11 bases. The germline CDR1 and CDR2 sequences are SGHAT and FQNNGV. CDR3 loop: CASSLLRGSNEQFF. CDR3 sequence (DNA): TGTGCCAGCAGCTTACTCCGGGGGAGCAATGAGCAGTTCTTC.

The chain couples TRBV24-1 to TRBJ2-3, with 7 bases fitting TRBD1. V lost 3 bases to trimming and J lost 6 bases; unmatched junction nucleotides: 11. This CDR3 is 16 amino acids long. Germline CDR1 is KGHDR and CDR2 is SFDVKD. CDR3 region: CATSDPLDRAGDTQYF. The CDR3 DNA follows: TGTGCCACCAGTGATCCGCTAGACAGGGCCGGGGATACGCAGTATTTT.

This chain links TRBV19 with TRBJ1-5; D may be TRBD1 (6 bases). Germline lookup yields CDR1 LNHDA and CDR2 SQIVND (reference sequence). This CDR3 spans 16 amino acids. Trimming removed 1 base at V and 3 bases at J, with 13 bases between. The CDR3 here is CASSIVRGANNQPQHF. The CDR3 bases are TGTGCCAGTAGTATAGTGCGGGGGGCCAACAATCAGCCCCAGCATTTT.

The chain couples TRBV25-1 to TRBJ2-4, with 9 positions matching TRBD1. Trimming took 2 bases from V and 5 from J; bases not matched to a gene: 4. There are 15 residues in the CDR3. Germline CDR1 MGHDK, CDR2 SYGVNS. The CDR3: CASSEPDRGENIQYF. In nucleotides, the CDR3 is TGTGCCAGCAGTGAACCGGACAGGGGAGAAAACATTCAGTACTTC. Using reference TRBV25-1 and TRBJ2-4 for the parts outside the CDR3, the full variable domain is EADIYQTPRYLVIGTGKKITLECSQTMGHDKMYWYQQDPGMELHLIHYSYGVNSTEKGDLSSESTVSRIRTEHFPLTLESARPSHTSQYLCASSEPDRGENIQYFGAGTRLSVL.

The V and J genes are TRBV18 and TRBJ2-3; D perhaps matches TRBD2 (6 bases). CDR1 is KGHSH and CDR2 is LQKENI in the germline V gene. The V end was cut by 3 bases, the J end by 0 bases, with 10 bases between. The CDR3 consists of 15 residues. CDR3: CASSPKRASTDTQYF. CDR3 nucleotide sequence: TGTGCCAGCTCACCGAAGCGGGCAAGCACAGATACGCAGTATTTT. The complete variable domain, with remaining parts taken from reference TRBV18 and TRBJ2-3, reads NAGVMQNPRHLVRRRGQEARLRCSPMKGHSHVYWYRQLPEEGLKFMVYLQKENIIDESGMPKERFSAEFPKEGPSILRIQQVVRGDSAAYFCASSPKRASTDTQYFGPGTRLTVL.

The chain employs TRBV19 and TRBJ1-2; 10 nucleotides match TRBD1. The junction had 8 bases not matched to a gene; V was cut back by 6 bases and J by 7 bases. This CDR3 comprises 14 residues. Germline-derived CDR1 and CDR2 are LNHDA and SQIVND (reference sequence). The CDR3 sequence: CASRSGTGVIGYTF. The CDR3 DNA reads as TGTGCCAGTAGGTCCGGGACAGGGGTTATTGGCTACACCTTC.

This chain uses TRBV10-3 with TRBJ2-7, with 9 bases lining up with TRBD2. Per germline, CDR1 ENHRY and CDR2 SYGVKD. V was pared by 5 bases and J by 2 bases, with 4 bases of the junction left unmatched. The CDR3 spans 14 residues. As DNA, the CDR3 is TGTGCCATCAGTCCGGGACTAGCTACCTACGAGCAGTACTTC. Protein product: CAISPGLATYEQYF.

This clone came up a few times. The gene calls are TRBV7-2 and TRBJ2-7, with TRBD2 identical over 8 bases. CDR3 length: 15 amino acids. The trim removed 4 bases at V and 5 bases at J, leaving 10 bases unmatched. Germline lookup yields CDR1 SGHTA and CDR2 FQGNSA. The CDR3 loop is CASSSTSGSTHEQYF. The CDR3, as DNA: TGTGCCAGCAGCTCCACAAGCGGGAGTACTCACGAGCAGTACTTC.

The V call is TRBV5-6, the J call TRBJ2-1; tentative D call: TRBD2 (5 bases). CDR3 length: 13 residues. The V and J ends lost 4 bases and 4 bases respectively, with 9 bases between them. Germline lookup yields CDR1 SGHDT and CDR2 YYEEEE. CDR3 coding DNA: TGTGCCAGCAGCCGGGATCTGTACAATGAGCAGTTCTTC. It is translated as CASSRDLYNEQFF.

V usage is TRBV27 and J usage is TRBJ1-6; D possibly corresponds to TRBD1 (6 bases). Germline V gene lookup returns CDR1 MNHEY and CDR2 SMNVEV (reference sequence). V lost 3 bases and J lost 7, with 16 bases in between. The CDR3 is 16 amino acids. The CDR3 loop reads CASSLYSRGQNSPLHF. The CDR3 nucleotides are TGTGCCAGCAGTTTGTACAGTAGAGGACAGAATTCACCCCTCCACTTT.

With regard to this clone: Other DNA sequences in the sample encode the same CDR3. The V and J genes are TRBV28 and TRBJ1-1; tentative D call: TRBD1 (5 bases). Per germline, CDR1 MDHEN and CDR2 SYDVKM. This CDR3 region has 14 residues. The V gene lost 2 bases and the J gene lost 2 bases, with 9 bases spanning the gap. CDR3 nucleotide sequence: TGTGCCAGCAGTTTAGGGGGGTTAAACACTGAAGCTTTCTTT. This codes for CASSLGGLNTEAFF.

This chain joins TRBV19 and TRBJ2-1; TRBD2 agrees at 10 bases. This CDR3 has 13 residues. CDR1 is LNHDA and CDR2 is SQIVND in the germline V gene (reference sequence). V was clipped by 3 bases and J by 9 bases; unmatched bases: 2. The CDR3 loop reads CASSMPSGSEQFF. The CDR3 nucleotides read TGTGCCAGTAGTATGCCTAGCGGGAGTGAGCAGTTCTTC.